Listed below are T cell receptor beta chains from one sample, sequenced in a study of identifying expanded T cells in peripheral blood. The table came from immunoSEQ multiplex PCR; TCRdb's copy has only in-frame clones and leaves some out. The sample contains around 50,000 clones, more than 70% of which appear only once. Sequenced: blood. The source of these receptors is a person aged 18 to 75 in good health. The CDR3 runs from the conserved cysteine through the conserved F or W. D genes are given only for firm matches. Where a row states a size, it is once, few, many or the class of an expanded clone; other rows omit it.

d_call | j_call | clone_size | v_call | cdr3_nt | cdr3_aa
NA | TRBJ1-2 | few | TRBV19 | TGTGCCAGTATGCGGGGGCCGGACTATGGCTACACCTTC | CASMRGPDYGYTF
NA | TRBJ2-2 | NA | TRBV5-1 | TGCGCCAGCAGCCCGCTTGGGGCGAACACCGGGGAGCTGTTTTTT | CASSPLGANTGELFF
TRBD2 | TRBJ2-1 | NA | TRBV7-2 | TGTGCCAGCAGCATCGCGGGGGGCCGGATCAATGAGCAGTTCTTC | CASSIAGGRINEQFF
TRBD2 | TRBJ2-1 | once | TRBV27 | TGTGCCAGCAGTTTCCGGTCAGGGGATCCCCTCAGCGGGAGGCTTGGGCATGAGCAGTTCTTC | CASSFRSGDPLSGRLGHEQFF
NA | TRBJ2-1 | NA | TRBV28 | TGTGCCAGCAGTGAGGTGGCAGGAGACTCCTACAATGAGCAGTTCTTC | CASSEVAGDSYNEQFF
NA | TRBJ1-1 | NA | TRBV6-1 | TGTGCCAGCAATCAGTGGGGGGCGGCGGAAGCTTTCTTT | CASNQWGAAEAFF
NA | TRBJ1-2 | few | TRBV7-2 | TGTGCCAGCAGCTTAGCCCATAGCTATGGCTACACCTTC | CASSLAHSYGYTF
NA | TRBJ2-5 | NA | TRBV7-6 | TGTGCCAGCAGGAGGGGAGACAGACAAGAGACCCAGTACTTC | CASRRGDRQETQYF
NA | TRBJ1-2 | NA | TRBV6-6 | TGTGCCAGCAGTTTAAGCAGGGAGTTAGTCGTCGGCTACACCTTC | CASSLSRELVVGYTF
TRBD2 | TRBJ2-5 | NA | TRBV5-1 | TGCGCCAGCAGCTTGGTCGGGACTAGCGAAGAGACCCAGTACTTC | CASSLVGTSEETQYF
TRBD2 | TRBJ2-5 | NA | TRBV25-1 | TGTGCCAGCAGTCCCCTGGGGGGGGAAGAGACCCAGTACTTC | CASSPLGGEETQYF
NA | TRBJ2-7 | NA | TRBV29-1 | TGCAGCGTTGACGAAGGGGACTTC | CSVDEGDF
TRBD1 | TRBJ2-7 | NA | TRBV5-6 | TGTGCCAGCAGCTCGCATCGACAGGGGCAGTACTTC | CASSSHRQGQYF
NA | TRBJ1-2 | NA | TRBV28 | TGTGCCAGCAGTTGGGCAGGCCTCTATGGCTACACCTTC | CASSWAGLYGYTF
TRBD2 | TRBJ2-3 | NA | TRBV7-9 | TGTGCCAGCAGCTCAGCGGGGGCAGATACGCAGTATTTT | CASSSAGADTQYF
NA | TRBJ1-5 | NA | TRBV27 | TGTGCCAGCAGAACAAATAGCAATCAGCCCCAGCATTTT | CASRTNSNQPQHF
NA | TRBJ2-5 | NA | TRBV7-2 | TGTGCCAGCAGCTTAGTTGAGACCCAGTACTTC | CASSLVETQYF
NA | TRBJ2-7 | NA | TRBV5-4 | TGTGCCAGCAGCTTGTGGGGGGGCCCGAACGAGCAGTACTTC | CASSLWGGPNEQYF
NA | TRBJ1-1 | NA | TRBV5-1 | TGCGCCAGCAGCGCTGGGACAACGAACGTTGAAGCTTTCTTT | CASSAGTTNVEAFF
TRBD2 | TRBJ2-1 | NA | TRBV10-2 | TGCGCCAGCAGCGATCTAGCGGGGGGGGCTTATGAGCAGTTCTTC | CASSDLAGGAYEQFF
NA | TRBJ2-1 | NA | TRBV4-3 | TGCGCCAGCAGCATAGGGCCGCGAGTAGGTGAGCAGTTCTTC | CASSIGPRVGEQFF
NA | TRBJ2-1 | NA | TRBV28 | TGTGCCTGTTGGGGTATTGGGAATGAGCAGTTCTTC | CACWGIGNEQFF
NA | TRBJ1-1 | NA | TRBV28 | TGTGCCAGCAGTTCGGGACCATTGGCCACTGAAGCTTTCTTT | CASSSGPLATEAFF
NA | TRBJ2-7 | NA | TRBV18 | TGTGCCAGCTCACTGGGCGGATTACGCGAGCAGTACTTC | CASSLGGLREQYF
TRBD2 | TRBJ2-7 | NA | TRBV9 | TGTGCCAGCAGCGGGGGACTAGCGGGAGGGTTGAACGAGCAGTACTTC | CASSGGLAGGLNEQYF
NA | TRBJ2-5 | NA | TRBV7-2 | TGTGCCAGCAGCTTAACAGGGGGATCTAATGTAGCGGGAAACTTC | CASSLTGGSNVAGNF
TRBD1 | TRBJ1-4 | NA | TRBV12-5 | TGTGCTAGTGGTTTGGGACAGGGGGCTAATGAAAAACTGTTTTTT | CASGLGQGANEKLFF
NA | TRBJ2-1 | once | TRBV13 | TGTGCCAGCAGCCCCGGAGGGGATGCATACAATGAGCAGTTCTTC | CASSPGGDAYNEQFF
TRBD1 | TRBJ2-1 | NA | TRBV7-2 | TGTGCCAGCAGCTTTAGGGGACAGGCGTACAATGAGCAGTTCTTC | CASSFRGQAYNEQFF
TRBD1 | TRBJ1-6 | once | TRBV7-8 | TGTGCCAGCAGCTCGGACAGGGGCGATTCACCCCTCCACTTT | CASSSDRGDSPLHF
TRBD2 | TRBJ2-3 | NA | TRBV6-5 | TGTGCCAGCAGTTACCCTGGACTAGCGGGACGTCACCTGCAGTATTTT | CASSYPGLAGRHLQYF
NA | TRBJ1-3 | once | TRBV30 | TGTGCCTGGAGTGTACAAGGGGGAAACACCATATATTTT | CAWSVQGGNTIYF
TRBD1 | TRBJ1-2 | NA | TRBV2 | TGTGCCAGCGACAGGGCTAACTATGGCTACACCTTC | CASDRANYGYTF
NA | TRBJ2-1 | NA | TRBV6-5 | TGTGCCAGCAGTTACGGGCCTTCGGGGTGGAATGAGCAGTTCTTC | CASSYGPSGWNEQFF
NA | TRBJ2-1 | NA | TRBV1 | TGCACCAGCAGCCAAGAGGGCCGGACGTCCTACAATGAGCAGTTCTTC | CTSSQEGRTSYNEQFF
NA | TRBJ2-2 | NA | TRBV11-3 | TGTGCCAGCAGCTTACAGGGTTCCGGGGAGCTGTTTTTT | CASSLQGSGELFF
TRBD2 | TRBJ2-1 | once | TRBV18 | TGTGCCAGCTCACCGAGAACTAGCGGGAGCTCCCCTTACAATGAGCAGTTCTTC | CASSPRTSGSSPYNEQFF
TRBD2 | TRBJ2-4 | NA | TRBV28 | TGTGCCAGCAGTCCCGGGGGGGATATCAACATTCAGTACTTC | CASSPGGDINIQYF
TRBD2 | TRBJ2-7 | NA | TRBV28 | TGTGCCAGCAGTTCCACTAGCGGCAGTGGGTCCGAGCAGTACTTC | CASSSTSGSGSEQYF
NA | TRBJ1-5 | NA | TRBV2 | TGTGCCAGCAGTGAAATAGGAAATCCGGGGGCCCCGTTCGATCAGCCCCAGCATTTT | CASSEIGNPGAPFDQPQHF
NA | TRBJ2-7 | once | TRBV7-9 | TGTGCCAGCAGCTTAGGCCAGGGCCAGGCCTACGAGCAGTACTTC | CASSLGQGQAYEQYF
TRBD1 | TRBJ1-1 | NA | TRBV5-6 | TGTGCCAGCAAGACAGGGGGATACACTGAAGCTTTCTTT | CASKTGGYTEAFF
NA | TRBJ2-1 | NA | TRBV9 | TGTGCCAGCAGCGTAGTTTTCGGGGGTGAGCAGTTCTTC | CASSVVFGGEQFF
NA | TRBJ2-2 | NA | TRBV9 | TGTGCCAGCAGCGTATCAAACACCGGGGAGCTGTTTTTT | CASSVSNTGELFF
NA | TRBJ1-2 | NA | TRBV6-5 | TGTGCCAGCAGCATACTCTCGGGGTCTGGCTACACCTTC | CASSILSGSGYTF
NA | TRBJ1-3 | NA | TRBV7-2 | TGTGCCAGCAGCTTATACTCGACAGGTGCCTCTGGAAACACCATATATTTT | CASSLYSTGASGNTIYF
NA | TRBJ2-7 | NA | TRBV19 | TGTGCCAGTAGTAATCAGGGTAAGGGAACCTACGAGCAGTACTTC | CASSNQGKGTYEQYF
TRBD2 | TRBJ2-5 | NA | TRBV2 | TGTGCCAGCAGTGAATCTGCTAGCGGGGGGACTTTAGAGACCCAGTACTTC | CASSESASGGTLETQYF